The 5 T cell receptor beta chains below were found in one sample sequenced in a study of blood T cells in healthy people across ages. A second PCR of roughly 7 to 11 cycles used a sample-barcoded 5' primer and a J-beta primer mix. TCRdb redid the calling of the 5' RACE reads with MiXCR, one entry per CDR3 protein. The data show over a million distinct CDR3 sequences, 20% to 25% seen once. The same sample was also studied in work on T cells of mothers and their children.

Material: blood. The source of these receptors is a girl aged 2 to 9 in good health.

This clonotype was observed a few times. This chain joins TRBV7-9 and TRBJ2-6; 12 nucleotides align to TRBD1. The CDR3 totals 17 residues. The ends lost 5 bases at V and 5 bases at J; junction bases unmatched: 7. The germline V gene has CDR1 SEHNR and CDR2 FQNEAQ (reference sequence). As DNA, the CDR3 is TGTGCCAGCAGCCCTGGGACAGGGGGCGACTGGGCCAACGTCCTGACTTTC. This codes for CASSPGTGGDWANVLTF.

The chain recombines TRBV7-9 with TRBJ2-7; D is uncertain. Germline CDR1 and CDR2: SEHNR and FQNEAQ (reference sequence). Trimming cost V 1 base and J 3 bases, with 16 bases left between them. The CDR3 is 16 amino acids. The CDR3 sequence is CASSLGQSLLGYEQYF. In DNA form, the CDR3 reads TGTGCCAGCAGCTTAGGCCAGTCATTGCTGGGCTACGAGCAGTACTTC.

This clonotype has just a few counts. The rearrangement uses TRBV4-1 and TRBJ1-5, with 10 bases that match TRBD1. Looked up from germline, CDR1 is MGHRA and CDR2 is YSYEKL. The CDR3 has 17 amino acids. V lost 2 bases to trimming and J lost 4 bases; unmatched junction nucleotides: 8. In DNA, the CDR3 is TGCGCCAGCAGCCAAAAACCCGGGACAGGGGTAAATCAGCCCCAGCATTTT. Its translation: CASSQKPGTGVNQPQHF.

The chain links TRBV29-1 to TRBJ2-4, with 7 positions matching TRBD1. The CDR3 contains 11 residues. CDR1 and CDR2 (germline): SQVTM, ANQGSEA. The V segment lost 8 bases and the J segment 7 bases; nucleotides outside the gene matches: 5. The CDR3 sequence is CSTRDSNIQYF. The CDR3 region has the DNA TGCAGCACCCGGGACAGTAACATTCAGTACTTC.

V gene TRBV5-6 combines with J gene TRBJ2-1; D might be TRBD1 (6 bases). V gave up 4 bases and J gave up 4 bases, with 15 bases separating them. Germline CDR1 reads SGHDT; CDR2 reads YYEEEE. The CDR3 contains 15 residues. CDR3 sequence (DNA): TGTGCCAGCAGCGGGATTGGGGGCGAATACAATGAGCAGTTCTTC. Protein sequence: CASSGIGGEYNEQFF.